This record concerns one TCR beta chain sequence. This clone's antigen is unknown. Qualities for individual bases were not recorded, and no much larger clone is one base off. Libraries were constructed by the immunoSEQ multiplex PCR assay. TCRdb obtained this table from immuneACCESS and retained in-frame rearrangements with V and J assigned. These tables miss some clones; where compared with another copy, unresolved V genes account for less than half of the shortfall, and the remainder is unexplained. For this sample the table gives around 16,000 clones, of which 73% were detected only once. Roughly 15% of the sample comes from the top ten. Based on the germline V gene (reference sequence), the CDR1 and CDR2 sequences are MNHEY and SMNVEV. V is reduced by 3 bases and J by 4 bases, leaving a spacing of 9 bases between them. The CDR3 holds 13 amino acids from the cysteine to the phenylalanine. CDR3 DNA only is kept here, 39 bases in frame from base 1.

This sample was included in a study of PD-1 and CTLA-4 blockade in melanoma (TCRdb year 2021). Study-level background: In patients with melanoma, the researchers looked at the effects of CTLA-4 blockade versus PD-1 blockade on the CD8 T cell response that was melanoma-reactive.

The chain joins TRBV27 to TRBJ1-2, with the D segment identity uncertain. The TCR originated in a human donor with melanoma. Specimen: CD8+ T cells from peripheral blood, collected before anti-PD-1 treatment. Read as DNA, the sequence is TGTGCCAGCAGTTTGTCAGGTACCTATGGCTACACCTTC. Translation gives CASSLSGTYGYTF.